The clone carrying this T cell receptor beta chain is deemed medium-sized (0.01 to 0.1%). Germline CDR1 and CDR2: SNHLY and FYNNEI. This CDR3 has 14 residues. Trimming pared 1 base from V and 0 bases from J, leaving 7 bases between. Amplified TCR beta CDR3 regions came from RNA transcripts. First-round RT-PCR of the TCR CDR3 relied on the HTBI primer set. One entry per CDR3 protein, called by TCRdb with MiXCR from the multiplex PCR reads. Here the sample spans about 26,000 distinct CDR3 sequences, around 40% being singletons. The sample comes from a study of T cells in Graves' hyperthyroidism and ophthalmopathy. Hyperthyroidism in the patients, aged 18 to 65, was newly diagnosed and under 2 months in duration.

This sequence originates from a woman in her thirties with Graves' hyperthyroidism. This sequence joins TRBV2 and TRBJ2-7, with D unclear. The material sequenced was blood. CDR3 bases: TGTGCCAGCAGTGAAGTCTTCAGCTCCTACGAGCAGTACTTC. Translated: CASSEVFSSYEQYF.